This passage covers 3 T cell receptor beta chains from one sample sequenced in a study of blood T cells in healthy people across ages. Primed by a sample-barcoded 5' primer and a J-beta primer mix, a second PCR proceeded for about 6 to 11 cycles. TCRdb reanalysed the 5' RACE reads using MiXCR and keeps one entry per CDR3 protein. The table includes 1.2 million to 1.5 million distinct CDR3 sequences, roughly 40% detected once. The sample comprised blood. The receptors derive from a woman between 18 and 29 years old in good health.

This clonotype has more than one count but fewer than ten. This chain joins TRBV27 and TRBJ2-1; TRBD1 matches 11 bases. The CDR3 consists of 15 residues. Germline CDR1 MNHEY, CDR2 SMNVEV (reference sequence). J gave up 6 bases and V 5 bases, and 6 bases lay outside the gene matches. CDR3 residues: CASSPTDRGLNEQFF. The CDR3 nucleotides read TGTGCCAGCAGTCCGACGGACAGGGGGCTCAATGAGCAGTTCTTC.

This chain links TRBV28 with TRBJ1-1, with 11 nucleotides matching TRBD1. This CDR3 contains 18 residues. Germline trimming cut 3 bases from V and 4 bases from J; bases unmatched to any gene: 13. Germline assignment: CDR1 MDHEN and CDR2 SYDVKM. In nucleotides, the CDR3 is TGTGCCAGCAGTTTCAGCCGGGACAGGGGGTATGAGAGCACTGAAGCTTTCTTT. It encodes CASSFSRDRGYESTEAFF. The variable domain in full, with the rest retrieved from reference TRBV28 and TRBJ1-1, is DVKVTQSSRYLVKRTGEKVFLECVQDMDHENMFWYRQDPGLGLRLIYFSYDVKMKEKGDIPEGYSVSREKKERFSLILESASTNQTSMYLCASSFSRDRGYESTEAFFGQGTRLTVV.

This sequence joins TRBV28 and TRBJ1-2; tentative D call: TRBD1 (6 bases). This CDR3 is built from 14 residues. V lost 9 bases and J 3 bases, leaving 17 bases between the germline ends. CDR1 and CDR2 from the germline V gene are MDHEN and SYDVKM. The DNA of the CDR3 is TGTGCCAGTTTCCCGGGACAAGGGTACTATGGCTACACCTTC. Translating it yields CASFPGQGYYGYTF.